What follows are 32 T cell receptor beta chains derived from one specimen sequenced in a study of T-cell reconstitution after alpha-beta-depleted transplantation in children (dated by TCRdb to the mid-2010s). This specimen's treatment or condition label, per the study, means: allogeneic hematopoietic cell transplantation with graft depleted of TCRalphabeta T cells and CD19 B cells. The library was produced with PCR. The instrument was an Illumina HiSeq 2500. Molecular barcoding was employed in the preparation of TCR libraries, with unique molecular identifiers being used to normalize TCRbeta repertoire quantification. The raw public data were reprocessed by TCRdb itself: fastp quality trimming at Q25, MiXCR clonotype calling, in-frame beta chains only. Each record represents a unique CDR3 protein, reported with the most common genes and DNA among its rows. The sample table contains some 200,000 distinct CDR3 sequences; only one count was recorded for about 7% of them. The ten largest account for just over 5.5% of the sample.

The sequencing used PBMCs, collected before TCRalphabeta/CD19-depleted stem cell transplant. The receptors were sampled from a boy between 2 and 15 years old with acute lymphoblastic leukemia, due to receive a stem cell transplant.

This clonotype appeared many times. The V and J genes are TRBV5-1 and TRBJ2-3; D might be TRBD1 (6 bases). Germline V gives CDR1 SGHRS, CDR2 YFSETQ. Trimming took 4 bases from V and 5 from J, leaving 8 bases between them. The CDR3 sequence is 12 residues long. This CDR3 reads CASSQQGDTQYF. The CDR3 nucleotides are TGCGCCAGCAGCCAACAGGGAGATACGCAGTATTTT.

This clonotype was observed a few times. V and J are TRBV7-2 and TRBJ1-1; the D is unclear. Trimming removed 10 bases from V and 0 bases from J, with 12 bases in between. From germline, CDR1 is SGHTA and CDR2 FQGNSA. The CDR3 contains 13 residues. CDR3 nucleotide sequence: TGTGCCACCGTAAAGGGCCTGAACACTGAAGCTTTCTTT. It yields the protein CATVKGLNTEAFF. Full variable domain (outside the CDR3, taken from reference TRBV7-2 and TRBJ1-1): GAGVSQSPSNKVTEKGKDVELRCDPISGHTALYWYRQSLGQGLEFLIYFQGNSAPDKSGLPSDRFSAERTGGSVSTLTIQRTQQEDSAVYLCATVKGLNTEAFFGQGTRLTVV.

This clonotype appeared a few times. V gene TRBV12-3 or TRBV12-4 combines with J gene TRBJ2-3, with TRBD2 matching over 10 bases. The CDR3 runs to 16 residues. Trimming at V came to 4 bases and at J to 4 bases, leaving 8 bases not matched to a gene. Here the CDR3 reads CASSSRAAGGPDTQYF. CDR3 DNA sequence: TGTGCCAGCAGTTCCCGGGCAGCGGGAGGGCCAGATACGCAGTATTTT.

This clonotype was seen more than once but under ten times. The chain has TRBV20-1 and TRBJ1-5, with D perhaps TRBD1 (6 bases). Trimming pared 8 bases from V and 5 bases from J, leaving 16 bases between. This CDR3 has 13 residues. In germline, CDR1 is DFQATT, CDR2 SNEGSKA (reference sequence). DNA for the CDR3: TGCAGTACCAGTACAGGGACGGATCAGCCCCAGCATTTT. Protein: CSTSTGTDQPQHF.

This clonotype was detected ten times or more. The chain has TRBV7-2 and TRBJ2-1, with 11 positions matching TRBD2. CDR1 is SGHTA, CDR2 FQGNSA, per germline. This CDR3 is built from 16 residues. J lost 8 bases, V lost 2 bases, and 8 bases had no gene match. The CDR3 coding sequence is TGTGCCAGCAGCTTAACTAGCGGGGGCCTTGGAGATGAGCAGTTCTTC. This gives the protein CASSLTSGGLGDEQFF.

The chain is built from TRBV30 and TRBJ1-5; TRBD1 might be the D (6 bases). CDR3 length: 13 amino acids. The ends were cut back, 1 base at V and 7 bases at J, with 11 bases in the middle. Germline CDR1 and CDR2: GTSNPN and SVGIG (reference sequence). This CDR3 is CAWSEGERQPQHF. The CDR3 DNA is TGTGCCTGGAGTGAGGGGGAGAGACAGCCCCAGCATTTT.

This clonotype has just a few counts. J is TRBJ2-3 and V is TRBV4-2; D gene unclear. This CDR3 has 12 amino acids. Germline V gene sequence: CDR1 LGHNA, CDR2 YNFKEQ. V lost 1 base and J 6 bases, leaving 5 bases between the germline ends. The DNA for the CDR3 is TGTGCCAGCAGCCAAGGTCATGATACGCAGTATTTT. Amino acid sequence: CASSQGHDTQYF.

This clonotype was counted at least ten times. This chain's CDR3 is CSAPSGRVGEQFF. The CDR3 coding sequence is TGCAGTGCGCCTAGCGGGAGGGTTGGTGAGCAGTTCTTC. The chain combines TRBV20-1 with TRBJ2-1; the match to TRBD2 covers 12 bases. The junction had 6 bases not matched to a gene; V was cut back by 6 bases and J by 9 bases. The CDR3 covers 13 residues. Germline lookup yields CDR1 DFQATT and CDR2 SNEGSKA (reference sequence).

This chain uses TRBV20-1 with TRBJ1-4; 10 positions match TRBD1. V shed 6 bases and J 6 bases; nucleotides not matched to a gene: 1. The germline V gene has CDR1 DFQATT and CDR2 SNEGSKA (reference sequence). The CDR3 has 12 amino acids. The DNA for the CDR3 is TGCAGTGCGGGGACAGGGGATGAAAAACTGTTTTTT. Its translation is CSAGTGDEKLFF.

The rearrangement joins TRBV24-1 to TRBJ1-5; D might be TRBD1 (6 bases). The germline CDR1 and CDR2 sequences are KGHDR and SFDVKD. V was pared by 7 bases and J by 0 bases, with 15 bases between. This CDR3 is 16 amino acids long. CDR3 coding DNA: TGTGCCACCAGAGGGACACCACGTTATAGCAATCAGCCCCAGCATTTT. Its protein is CATRGTPRYSNQPQHF.

The CDR3 DNA reads TGCAGTGCTATTGGACTAGCGGCCTACGAGCAGTACTTC. This gives the protein CSAIGLAAYEQYF. The gene calls are TRBV20-1 and TRBJ2-7; 10 bases map to TRBD2. Germline values: CDR1 DFQATT, CDR2 SNEGSKA (reference sequence). V trimming: 4 bases; J trimming: 2 bases; junction bases outside the gene matches: 2. The CDR3 length is 13 residues.

The chain employs TRBV11-2 and TRBJ2-7, with D possibly TRBD1 on 6 matching bases. CDR1 and CDR2 from the germline V gene are SGHAT and FQNNGV. The CDR3 loop spans 15 amino acids. The germline V and J ends were trimmed by 4 bases and 0 bases, with 13 bases remaining between them. The DNA for the CDR3 is TGTGCCAGCAGCTCGATTAAAGGGGGCTCCTACGAGCAGTACTTC. It encodes CASSSIKGGSYEQYF.

This clonotype has at least ten counts. The V gene is TRBV5-1, the J gene TRBJ2-1; 7 nucleotides line up with TRBD2. Germline CDR1 reads SGHRS; CDR2 reads YFSETQ. The V segment lost 4 bases and the J segment 5 bases; nucleotides outside the gene matches: 6. CDR3 length: 14 amino acids. The CDR3 nucleotides are TGCGCCAGCAGCCGAGGGACTACCGACAATGAGCAGTTCTTC. Translating gives CASSRGTTDNEQFF.

The V and J genes are TRBV7-6 and TRBJ2-3, with 14 bases lining up with TRBD2. There are 18 residues in the CDR3. V lost 5 bases to trimming and J lost 0 bases; unmatched junction nucleotides: 7. The germline V gene has CDR1 SGHVS and CDR2 FNYEAQ. CDR3 loop: CASSPRTSGGSSTDTQYF. DNA of the CDR3: TGTGCCAGCAGCCCGCGGACTAGCGGGGGGTCGAGCACAGATACGCAGTATTTT.

At least ten counts were recorded for this clonotype. The chain recombines TRBV29-1 with TRBJ2-3, with TRBD2 matching 7 bases. The J segment lost 4 bases and the V segment lost 5 bases, leaving 3 bases of the junction unmatched. CDR3 length equals 12 residues. Germline V CDR1 and CDR2: SQVTM, ANQGSEA. The CDR3, as DNA: TGCAGCGTTAGACTAGCCGCAGATACGCAGTATTTT. Its protein product is CSVRLAADTQYF.

This clonotype has at least ten counts. The chain employs TRBV29-1 and TRBJ2-7; 13 nucleotides align to TRBD2. V dropped 4 bases and J dropped 2; count of bases not matched to a gene: 2. Germline CDR1 and CDR2: SQVTM and ANQGSEA. This CDR3 is built from 14 residues. The CDR3 loop reads CSVVGLAGAYEQYF. As DNA, the CDR3 is TGCAGCGTTGTTGGACTAGCGGGGGCCTACGAGCAGTACTTC.

Many counts were recorded for this clonotype. The rearrangement joins TRBV28 to TRBJ2-2; D is perhaps TRBD2 (5 bases). The CDR3 consists of 15 residues. V shed 6 bases and J shed 0 bases, with 11 bases lying between them. CDR1 is MDHEN and CDR2 is SYDVKM in the germline V gene. As DNA, the CDR3 is TGTGCCAGCAGCCCCGCGGGCCCGAACACCGGGGAGCTGTTTTTT. Its translation: CASSPAGPNTGELFF.

This clonotype came up many times. V and J are TRBV12-3 or TRBV12-4 and TRBJ2-5, with TRBD2 matching over 7 bases. V lost 6 bases to trimming and J lost 5 bases; unmatched junction nucleotides: 6. This CDR3 spans 13 amino acids. The CDR3 is CASRGGGFETQYF. The CDR3 DNA reads as TGTGCCAGCAGGGGCGGGGGATTTGAGACCCAGTACTTC.

This clonotype was seen repeatedly, ten times or more. The CDR3 bases are TGTGCCAGCAGCCCACACAGCGGGCCAGAGCCTTCCTACAATGAGCAGTTCTTC. It encodes CASSPHSGPEPSYNEQFF. The chain has TRBV11-2 and TRBJ2-1, with D perhaps matching TRBD2 (6 bases). V gave up 5 bases and J gave up 1 base, with 21 bases separating them. Germline V gives CDR1 SGHAT, CDR2 FQNNGV. This CDR3 contains 18 residues.

This clonotype was seen repeatedly, ten times or more. The chain recombines TRBV20-1 with TRBJ2-5; 7 bases map to TRBD2. Trimming took 6 bases from V and 4 from J; bases not matched to a gene: 11. Germline CDR1 is DFQATT and CDR2 is SNEGSKA (reference sequence). The CDR3 consists of 14 residues. CDR3 amino acids: CSANLAVGIETQYF. In nucleotides, the CDR3 is TGCAGTGCCAATCTAGCGGTGGGGATAGAGACCCAGTACTTC.

This clonotype was counted at least ten times. The CDR3 reads CASSPQVTGELFF. The CDR3 DNA reads TGTGCCAGCAGCCCGCAGGTCACCGGGGAGCTGTTTTTT. The chain recombines TRBV9 with TRBJ2-2; D gene unclear. Germline values: CDR1 SGDLS, CDR2 YYNGEE. V was trimmed by 4 bases and J by 4 bases, leaving 8 bases between them. The CDR3 has 13 amino acids.

A few counts support this clonotype. V usage is TRBV11-2 and J usage is TRBJ2-2, with unresolved D. V dropped 0 bases and J dropped 0 bases, with 11 bases sitting between them. Germline V CDR1 and CDR2: SGHAT, FQNNGV. The CDR3 covers 17 residues. This CDR3 is CASSLDKATANTGELFF. The CDR3 coding sequence is TGTGCCAGCAGCTTAGATAAGGCAACCGCGAACACCGGGGAGCTGTTTTTT.

As to this clonotype: A single base separates this from a much larger clone, so it may be a read error. The CDR3 nucleotides read TGTGCCAGCAGGCAGGGGAACACAGATACGCAGTATTTT. This codes for CASRQGNTDTQYF. The J gene is TRBJ2-3, the V gene TRBV2; a possible D gene is TRBD1 (6 bases). This CDR3 spans 13 amino acids. From germline, CDR1 is SNHLY and CDR2 FYNNEI. V was shortened by 6 bases and J by 2 bases, with 9 bases between the two germline ends.

Ten or more counts support this clonotype. The chain joins TRBV20-1 to TRBJ2-7; no reliable D call. The CDR3 runs 14 residues. The germline gives CDR1 DFQATT, CDR2 SNEGSKA (reference sequence). The V and J ends lost 0 bases and 5 bases respectively, with 14 bases between them. CDR3 sequence reads: CSARDPSRSNEQYF. CDR3 bases: TGCAGTGCTAGAGATCCGAGTAGATCCAACGAGCAGTACTTC.

The genes are TRBV4-3 and TRBJ2-1, with 9 nucleotides matching TRBD2. V lost 1 base, J lost 10 bases, and 17 bases stayed unmatched. The CDR3 covers 18 residues. CDR1 LGHNA and CDR2 YSLEER come from the germline V gene. CDR3: CASSQVWGRASGVEEQFF. The DNA of the CDR3 is TGCGCCAGCAGCCAAGTCTGGGGTCGTGCTAGCGGGGTGGAGGAGCAGTTCTTC.

The table lists this clonotype with many counts. The chain's CDR3 is CASSPQESGLETQYF. The CDR3 coding sequence is TGTGCCAGCAGTCCCCAAGAGAGCGGTTTAGAGACCCAGTACTTC. The rearrangement uses TRBV6-2 or TRBV6-3 and TRBJ2-5, with D tentatively TRBD2 (5 bases). The CDR3 contains 15 residues. Germline CDR1 MNHEY, CDR2 SVGEGT. V was pared by 5 bases and J by 4 bases, with 17 bases between.

This clonotype came up many times. The V and J genes are TRBV29-1 and TRBJ1-5, with D perhaps TRBD1 (5 bases). Deletions cut 6 bases from V and 5 bases from J, with 11 bases between. This CDR3 has 12 amino acids. Germline V gene sequence: CDR1 SQVTM, CDR2 ANQGSEA. The CDR3 reads CSVGEGDQPQHF. DNA of the CDR3: TGCAGCGTGGGGGAGGGAGATCAGCCCCAGCATTTT.

Ten or more counts support this clonotype. The chain has TRBV29-1 and TRBJ2-1; TRBD2 matches 9 bases. The trim removed 7 bases at V and 0 bases at J, leaving 7 bases unmatched. This CDR3 region has 15 residues. The germline V gene has CDR1 SQVTM and CDR2 ANQGSEA. CDR3 amino acids: CSGSSGRFSYNEQFF. Written as DNA, the CDR3 is TGCAGCGGAAGTAGCGGGAGATTCTCCTACAATGAGCAGTTCTTC.

This clonotype was counted ten times or more. V is TRBV4-3 and J is TRBJ2-2, with D unclear. Germline V gene sequence: CDR1 LGHNA, CDR2 YSLEER. CDR3 length: 13 amino acids. The V end was cut by 1 base, the J end by 7 bases, with 7 bases between. The CDR3 sequence is CASSQVGGGELFF. Written as DNA, the CDR3 is TGCGCCAGCAGCCAAGTTGGCGGCGGGGAGCTGTTTTTT.

This clonotype turned up a few times. The V and J genes are TRBV6-1 and TRBJ2-2; D is perhaps TRBD1 (5 bases). The CDR3 contains 17 residues. In germline, CDR1 is MNHNS, CDR2 SASEGT. Trimming took off 8 bases at V and 0 bases at J, with 19 bases between the two ends. Here the CDR3 DNA reads TGTGCCAGCGGAAGGGGTCAGACTTATACGAACACCGGGGAGCTGTTTTTT. This codes for CASGRGQTYTNTGELFF.

This clonotype appeared many times. The chain employs TRBV15 and TRBJ2-7, with 7 bases identical to TRBD2. The CDR3 is made up of 14 amino acids. Germline CDR1 LNHNV, CDR2 YYDKDF (reference sequence). The junction had 10 bases not matched to a gene; V was cut back by 4 bases and J by 7 bases. CDR3 nucleotides: TGTGCCACCAGCATTGGCGGGAGTGGAGGAGAGCAGTACTTC. Translation: CATSIGGSGGEQYF.

The table lists this clonotype with many counts. At one end, the junction sequence differs from germline, possibly due to a read error. The chain links TRBV5-6 to TRBJ2-3, with D possibly matching TRBD2 (7 bases). The V gene's germline CDR1 is SGHDT and CDR2 YYEEEE. This CDR3 is built from 18 residues. CDR3 loop: CANSRFEGEREGTDTQYF. The DNA of the CDR3 is TGTGCCAACAGCCGGTTTGAGGGGGAACGGGAGGGCACAGATACGCAGTATTTT.